The 16 T cell receptor beta chains below were found in one sample sequenced in a study of CD8+CD57+ T cells in acquired aplastic anemia. By flow cytometry, patients selected for sequencing had shown an expansion of CD8+CD57+ cells. For CDR3 and TCR beta VDJ profiling, genomic DNA was the template used. TCRdb analysed the reads with MiXCR anew, one entry per CDR3 protein. The sample includes roughly 250,000 distinct CDR3 sequences, 82% of them seen just once. Sequencing was carried out using sorted CD4+, CD8+, or CD8+CD57+ T cells (not recorded which) from PBMCs. These receptors were taken from a human donor with aplastic anemia.

V is TRBV7-8 and J is TRBJ2-1, with TRBD2 as a possible D gene (5 bases). CDR1 and CDR2 (germline): SGHVS, FQNEAQ. This CDR3 region has 15 residues. V was shortened by 9 bases and J by 3 bases, with 18 bases between the two germline ends. The CDR3 here is CASSISGGRYNEQFF. The CDR3 DNA reads as TGTGCCAGTAGTATATCTGGCGGGCGCTACAATGAGCAGTTCTTC.

The gene calls are TRBV7-8 and TRBJ2-1; 8 positions match TRBD2. Trimming removed 2 bases from V and 10 bases from J; junction bases left unmatched: 13. CDR1 and CDR2 (germline): SGHVS, FQNEAQ. There are 16 residues in the CDR3. In DNA form, the CDR3 reads TGTGCCAGCAGCTTACAGGGAGGCCGCGGGAGGCAGGAGCAGTTCTTC. This gives the protein CASSLQGGRGRQEQFF.

A remark on this clonotype: Germline is not matched at one junction end, which may reflect a read error. This chain links TRBV11-3 with TRBJ2-3; D unresolved. This CDR3 is 12 amino acids long. Germline lookup yields CDR1 SGHNT and CDR2 YENEEA. Written as DNA, the CDR3 is TGTGCCAGCAGCGTAGATTCCGAAGCGCAGTATTTT. Its protein product is CASSVDSEAQYF.

This chain joins TRBV9 and TRBJ2-7; D perhaps matches TRBD1 (5 bases). The germline V and J ends were trimmed by 0 bases and 11 bases, with 18 bases remaining between them. This CDR3 has 14 residues. CDR1 is SGDLS and CDR2 is YYNGEE in the germline V gene. DNA of the CDR3: TGTGCCAGCAGCGTAGGGCAGCCTGGGGCGGAGAAGTACTTC. Translated: CASSVGQPGAEKYF.

As to this clonotype: No DNA is shown, since the ends of the CDR3 on it are uncertain; the CDR3 is the one TCRdb lists. V and J are TRBV7-9 and TRBJ2-6; TRBD1 is the table's D call, not checked against the DNA. The CDR3 is 16 residues long, ends included. Germline values: CDR1 SEHNR, CDR2 FQNEAQ (reference sequence). The CDR3 spells CASSLVRGDLFFGLTF.

A note on this clonotype: The missing conserved phenylalanine or tryptophan at the end of this CDR3 makes a read error likely. Because the CDR3's place on the DNA is in doubt, the DNA is left out and the CDR3 is given as listed by TCRdb. This chain links TRBV7-9 with TRBJ1-1. Both ends counted, the CDR3 spans 13 residues. From germline, CDR1 is SEHNR and CDR2 FQNEAQ (reference sequence). CDR3 residues: CASSDGGVEEAFL.

On this clonotype: Its ends do not fully match the called genes, so a read error is possible. The genes are TRBV7-9 and TRBJ1-5; no reliable D call. The CDR3 runs to 14 residues. Germline V lookup: CDR1 SEHNR, CDR2 FQNEAQ (reference sequence). The CDR3 loop reads CASSSWTSGVNEQF. The CDR3 coding sequence is TGTGCCAGCAGCTCATGGACTAGCGGGGTCAATGAGCAGTTT.

The V call is TRBV24-1, the J call TRBJ1-2, with D possibly being TRBD1 (6 bases). The CDR3 runs to 16 residues. CDR1 is KGHDR and CDR2 is SFDVKD in the germline V gene. Trimming removed 4 bases at V and 6 bases at J, with 20 bases between. The CDR3 region is CATSDKDGGGIDGYTF. Here the CDR3 DNA reads TGTGCCACCAGTGACAAGGACGGGGGCGGAATCGATGGCTACACCTTC.

Remarks on this clonotype: The conserved phenylalanine or tryptophan is not found at the CDR3 terminus, so this likely reflects a read error. The DNA is omitted, as the CDR3 cannot be located on it reliably, and the CDR3 follows TCRdb's listing. The chain carries TRBV7-9 and TRBJ2-5; TRBD1 is the table's D call and was not checked against the DNA. CDR1 and CDR2 from the germline V gene are SEHNR and FQNEAQ (reference sequence). The length of the CDR3 is 13 amino acids, counting both ends. Here the CDR3 reads CASSDGGIQGQFY.

As to this clonotype: The CDR3 carries no conserved terminal phenylalanine or tryptophan, so it likely arises from a read error. V is TRBV2 and J is TRBJ1-1, with TRBD1 as a possible D gene (6 bases). The ends were cut back, 8 bases at V and 8 bases at J, with 24 bases in the middle. The germline V gene encodes CDR1 SNHLY and CDR2 FYNNEI. CDR3 size: 15 residues. The CDR3 nucleotides read TGTGCCAGCGGGGACGGGGGCACGGGCACGCGGGAAGCTTTCCCA. Its protein is CASGDGGTGTREAFP.

Points on this clonotype: One end of the junction does not line up with germline, which may come from a read error. This chain links TRBV19 with TRBJ2-3; TRBD2 matches 7 bases. Germline V gene data show CDR1 as LNHDA and CDR2 as SQIVND (reference sequence). The CDR3 has 16 residues. The CDR3 DNA reads TGTGCCAGTAGTTTAGCTAGCGGAGCCTGCAATGAGCAGTTGTTTTTT. As protein: CASSLASGACNEQLFF.

Concerning this clonotype itself: As the CDR3 is not closed by the conserved phenylalanine or tryptophan, this likely results from a read error. No DNA is shown, since the ends of the CDR3 on it are uncertain; the CDR3 is the one TCRdb lists. This sequence joins TRBV9 and TRBJ2-3; whether TRBD1, the table's D call, matches the DNA was not checked. The germline V gene has CDR1 SGDLS and CDR2 YYNGEE. The CDR3 has 13 amino acids, counting both end residues. CDR3 protein: CASGDGGEDTKYL.

V is TRBV19 and J is TRBJ1-1; D not resolved. The CDR3 extends over 16 amino acids. V shed 3 bases and J shed 1 base, with 15 bases lying between them. Germline CDR1 LNHDA, CDR2 SQIVND (reference sequence). CDR3 DNA sequence: TGTGCCAGTAGTATCGCTTTTGGACTGAAGAACACTGAAGCTTTCTTT. The encoded protein is CASSIAFGLKNTEAFF.

The rearrangement joins TRBV10-3 to TRBJ1-1, with 7 bases aligning to TRBD1. This CDR3 region has 16 residues. The V gene end was trimmed by 0 bases and the J gene end by 4 bases; junction bases not matched to a gene: 8. Germline CDR1 reads ENHRY; CDR2 reads SYGVKD. CDR3 sequence: CAISESMGQKVTEAFF. The CDR3 DNA reads TGTGCCATCAGTGAGTCCATGGGACAGAAAGTCACTGAAGCTTTCTTT.

This clonotype was observed once. The chain employs TRBV15 and TRBJ2-1; D may be TRBD2 (6 bases). Trimming shortened V by 4 bases and J by 2 bases, and 9 bases separated the two germline ends. The CDR3 contains 14 residues. Looked up from germline, CDR1 is LNHNV and CDR2 is YYDKDF (reference sequence). The CDR3 region is CATSKRLAYNEQFF. CDR3 nucleotide sequence: TGTGCCACCAGCAAACGACTAGCCTACAATGAGCAGTTCTTC.

Details on this clonotype: As the CDR3 is not closed by the conserved phenylalanine or tryptophan, this likely results from a read error. Because the CDR3's place on the DNA is in doubt, the DNA is left out and the CDR3 is given as listed by TCRdb. V and J are TRBV7-8 and TRBJ2-3. The CDR3 has 13 residues if both end residues are counted. Germline V gene data show CDR1 as SGHVS and CDR2 as FQNEAQ. The CDR3 spells CASSYRPKDTAYP.